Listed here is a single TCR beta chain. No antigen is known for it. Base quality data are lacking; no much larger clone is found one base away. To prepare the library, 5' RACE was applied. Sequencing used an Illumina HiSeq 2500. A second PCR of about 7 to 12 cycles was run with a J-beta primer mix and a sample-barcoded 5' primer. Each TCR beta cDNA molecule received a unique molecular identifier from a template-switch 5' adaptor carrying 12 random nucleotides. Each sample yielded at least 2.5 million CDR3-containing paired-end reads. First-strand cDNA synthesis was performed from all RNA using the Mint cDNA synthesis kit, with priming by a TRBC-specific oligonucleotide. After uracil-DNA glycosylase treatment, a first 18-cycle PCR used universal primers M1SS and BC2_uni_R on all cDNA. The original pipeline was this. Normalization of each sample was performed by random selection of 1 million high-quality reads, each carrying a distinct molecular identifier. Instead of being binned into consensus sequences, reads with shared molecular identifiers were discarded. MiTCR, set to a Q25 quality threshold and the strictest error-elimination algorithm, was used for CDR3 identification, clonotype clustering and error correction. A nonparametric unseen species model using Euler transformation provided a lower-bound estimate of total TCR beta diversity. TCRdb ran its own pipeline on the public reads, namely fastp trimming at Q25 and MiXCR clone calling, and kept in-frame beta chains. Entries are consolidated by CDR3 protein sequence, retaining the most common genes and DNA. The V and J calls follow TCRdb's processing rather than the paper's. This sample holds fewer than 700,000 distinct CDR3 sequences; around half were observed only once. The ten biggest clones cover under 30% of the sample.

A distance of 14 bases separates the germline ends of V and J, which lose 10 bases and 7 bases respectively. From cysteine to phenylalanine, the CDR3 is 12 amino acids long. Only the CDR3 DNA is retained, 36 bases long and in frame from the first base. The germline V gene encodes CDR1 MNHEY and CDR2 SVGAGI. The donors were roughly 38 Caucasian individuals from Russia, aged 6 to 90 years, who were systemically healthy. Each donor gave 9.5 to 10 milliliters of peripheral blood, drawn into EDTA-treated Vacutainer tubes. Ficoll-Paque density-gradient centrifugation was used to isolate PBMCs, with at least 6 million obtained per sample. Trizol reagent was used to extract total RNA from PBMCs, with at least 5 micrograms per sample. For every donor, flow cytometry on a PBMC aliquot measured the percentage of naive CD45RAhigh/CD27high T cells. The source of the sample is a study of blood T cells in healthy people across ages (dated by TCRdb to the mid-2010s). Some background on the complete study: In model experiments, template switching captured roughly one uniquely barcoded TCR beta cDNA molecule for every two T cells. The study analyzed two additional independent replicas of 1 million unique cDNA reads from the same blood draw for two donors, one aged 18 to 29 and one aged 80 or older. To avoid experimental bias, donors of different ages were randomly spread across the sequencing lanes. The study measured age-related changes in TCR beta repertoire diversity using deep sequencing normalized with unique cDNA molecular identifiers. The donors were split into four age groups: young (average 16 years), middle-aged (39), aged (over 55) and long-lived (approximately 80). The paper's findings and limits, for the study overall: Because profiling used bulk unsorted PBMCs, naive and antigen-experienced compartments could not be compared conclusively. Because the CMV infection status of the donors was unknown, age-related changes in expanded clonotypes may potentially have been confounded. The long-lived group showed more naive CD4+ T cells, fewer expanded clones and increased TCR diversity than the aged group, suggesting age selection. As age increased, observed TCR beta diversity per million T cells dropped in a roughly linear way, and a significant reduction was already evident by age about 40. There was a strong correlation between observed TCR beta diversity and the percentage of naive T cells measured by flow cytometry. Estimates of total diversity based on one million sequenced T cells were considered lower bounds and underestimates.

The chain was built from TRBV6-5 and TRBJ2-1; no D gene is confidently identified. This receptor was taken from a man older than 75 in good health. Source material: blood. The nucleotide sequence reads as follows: TGTGCCACCAGGCCCGGACGGAATGAGCAGTTCTTC. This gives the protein CATRPGRNEQFF.